These 23 T cell receptor beta chains came from one sample sequenced in a study of technical replicates of blood from a handful of donors. Generated by immunoSEQ multiplex PCR, the TCRdb table keeps only in-frame clones and is missing some. This sample carries tens of thousands of clones, over 80% of them seen once, and the ten largest clones take approximately 0.3%. Sequencing was carried out using T cells isolated from PBMCs. Receptor source: a human donor in good health.

The chain uses TRBV27 and TRBJ2-7; 9 nucleotides line up with TRBD2. The V gene end was trimmed by 6 bases and the J gene end by 3 bases; junction bases not matched to a gene: 9. The CDR3 has 15 residues. Germline V gene data show CDR1 as MNHEY and CDR2 as SMNVEV (reference sequence). Here the CDR3 DNA reads TGTGCCAGCAGCAGTACCGGGACTAGCCGCTACGAGCAGTACTTC. Translation: CASSSTGTSRYEQYF.

The CDR3 DNA is TGTGCCAGCAGTTCCGCTTGGCGGAGCCAAGAGACCCAGTACTTC. It translates to CASSSAWRSQETQYF. The chain couples TRBV5-8 to TRBJ2-5; D gene uncertain. There are 15 residues in the CDR3. With 5 bases removed from V and 1 base from J, the gap between germline ends came to 15 bases. The germline gives CDR1 SGHTS, CDR2 YDEGEE. Full variable domain (rest looked up from reference TRBV5-8 and TRBJ2-5): EAGVTQSPTHLIKTRGQQATLRCSPISGHTSVYWYQQALGLGLQFLLWYDEGEERNRGNFPPRFSGRQFPNYSSELNVNALELEDSALYLCASSSAWRSQETQYFGPGTRLLVL.

The count of this clone is one. The genes are TRBV2 and TRBJ1-1; no reliable D call. The CDR3 is made up of 12 amino acids. V dropped 4 bases and J dropped 4 bases, with 7 bases sitting between them. Germline assignment: CDR1 SNHLY and CDR2 FYNNEI. CDR3 in DNA: TGTGCCAGCAGTGTAGAAACCACTGAAGCTTTCTTT. Its protein product is CASSVETTEAFF.

The chain uses TRBV5-1 and TRBJ2-2; D possibly corresponds to TRBD2 (5 bases). Per germline, CDR1 SGHRS and CDR2 YFSETQ. The V end was cut by 0 bases, the J end by 1 base, with 7 bases between. The CDR3 sequence is 15 residues long. CDR3 coding DNA: TGCGCCAGCAGCTTGGGAGGGCAGAACACCGGGGAGCTGTTTTTT. Its translation is CASSLGGQNTGELFF.

The chain employs TRBV19 and TRBJ1-4; D ambiguous. The CDR3 runs to 14 residues. Germline V gene lookup returns CDR1 LNHDA and CDR2 SQIVND (reference sequence). Trimming removed 5 bases at V and 7 bases at J, with 14 bases between. CDR3 sequence reads: CASSWPAAGEKLFF. The CDR3 DNA follows: TGTGCCAGTAGTTGGCCGGCGGCCGGTGAAAAACTGTTTTTT.

The gene calls are TRBV27 and TRBJ2-7; possibly TRBD2 for D (6 bases). V was shortened by 2 bases and J by 0 bases, with 8 bases between the two germline ends. Germline values: CDR1 MNHEY, CDR2 SMNVEV (reference sequence). This CDR3 spans 14 amino acids. Written as DNA, the CDR3 is TGTGCCAGCAGTTTAGCGGGACTCTCCTACGAGCAGTACTTC. It yields the protein CASSLAGLSYEQYF.

As DNA, the CDR3 is TGTGCCAGCAGCTTAGGCTTAGGCAGAGGGAATTCACCCCTCCACTTT. Protein product: CASSLGLGRGNSPLHF. V gene TRBV11-2 combines with J gene TRBJ1-6; D gene ambiguous. CDR1 and CDR2 (germline): SGHAT, FQNNGV. The CDR3 length is 16 residues. V lost 1 base and J lost 7, with 14 bases in between.

This chain connects TRBV11-3 to TRBJ2-2, with TRBD2 matching 9 bases. Trimming removed 6 bases from V and 2 bases from J; junction bases left unmatched: 7. The V gene's germline CDR1 is SGHNT and CDR2 YENEEA. The CDR3 runs 16 residues. The CDR3 DNA reads as TGTGCCAGCAGACCCCGTAGCGGGGGAAACACCGGGGAGCTGTTTTTT. Its translation is CASRPRSGGNTGELFF.

The gene calls are TRBV29-1 and TRBJ2-7, with unresolved D. Trimming removed 2 bases from V and 2 bases from J, with 10 bases in between. Germline CDR1 reads SQVTM; CDR2 reads ANQGSEA. CDR3 length equals 13 residues. The CDR3 DNA reads as TGCAGCGTTGAACTATCTAGGACCTACGAGCAGTACTTC. Protein sequence: CSVELSRTYEQYF.

The rearrangement links TRBV27 to TRBJ2-1; TRBD2 agrees at 12 bases. Germline lookup yields CDR1 MNHEY and CDR2 SMNVEV (reference sequence). The length of the CDR3 is 16 residues. The J segment lost 8 bases and the V segment lost 7 bases, leaving 12 bases of the junction unmatched. This chain's CDR3 is CASIPLTSGRSYEQFF. In DNA form, the CDR3 reads TGTGCCAGCATCCCCCTCACTAGCGGGAGGTCCTATGAGCAGTTCTTC.

The chain couples TRBV13 to TRBJ2-6; a possible D gene is TRBD1 (6 bases). CDR1 is PRHDT and CDR2 is FYEKMQ in the germline V gene (reference sequence). The CDR3 sequence is 18 residues long. V shed 5 bases and J shed 3 bases, with 20 bases lying between them. The CDR3 region has the DNA TGTGCCAGCAGCACAGGGACATCCGCGTTGGGTGGGGCCAACGTCCTGACTTTC. It codes for CASSTGTSALGGANVLTF.

J is TRBJ2-7 and V is TRBV5-4; D possibly corresponds to TRBD1 (5 bases). The CDR3 loop spans 13 amino acids. CDR1 and CDR2 (germline): SGHNT, YYREEE (reference sequence). Trimming pared 4 bases from V and 5 bases from J, leaving 13 bases between. The CDR3 reads CASSLDRTHEQYF. The CDR3 region has the DNA TGTGCCAGCAGCCTAGACAGAACCCACGAGCAGTACTTC. The variable domain in full, completed from reference TRBV5-4 and TRBJ2-7, reads ETGVTQSPTHLIKTRGQQVTLRCSSQSGHNTVSWYQQALGQGPQFIFQYYREEENGRGNFPPRFSGLQFPNYSSELNVNALELDDSALYLCASSLDRTHEQYFGPGTRLTVT.

The chain uses TRBV29-1 and TRBJ2-7; 10 bases line up with TRBD1. CDR3 length: 14 residues. Trimming took 2 bases from V and 5 from J; bases not matched to a gene: 6. Germline assignment: CDR1 SQVTM and CDR2 ANQGSEA. CDR3: CSVEKGTGVHEQYF. The CDR3 nucleotides read TGCAGCGTTGAAAAGGGGACAGGGGTCCACGAGCAGTACTTC.

The V call is TRBV28, the J call TRBJ2-7, with TRBD2 matching 16 bases. This CDR3 has 18 amino acids. CDR1 MDHEN and CDR2 SYDVKM come from the germline V gene. J was trimmed by 4 bases and V by 6 bases; bases with no gene match: 12. The CDR3 DNA reads as TGTGCCAGCAGACTACCACCGGGACTAGCGGGAGGGGTGTACGAGCAGTACTTC. This encodes CASRLPPGLAGGVYEQYF.

The chain links TRBV6-1 to TRBJ2-5, with 7 bases lining up with TRBD1. The CDR3 length is 16 residues. V was pared by 1 base and J by 5 bases, with 10 bases of the junction left unmatched. Germline assignment: CDR1 MNHNS and CDR2 SASEGT. The CDR3 nucleotides read TGTGCCAGCAGTGAAGGGCCAGGGGGTTCTGGGGAGACCCAGTACTTC. It codes for CASSEGPGGSGETQYF.

This clone was counted a single time. The chain uses TRBV7-8 and TRBJ2-6; maybe TRBD1 (6 bases). CDR3 size: 17 residues. With 4 bases removed from V and 4 bases from J, the gap between germline ends came to 17 bases. CDR1 is SGHVS, CDR2 FQNEAQ, per germline. CDR3 nucleotides: TGTGCCAGCAGCTCGAAGGACAGCCCCCCCGGGGCCAACGTCCTGACTTTC. Residues: CASSSKDSPPGANVLTF. The full variable domain, with the rest looked up from reference TRBV7-8 and TRBJ2-6, is GAGVSQSPRYKVAKRGQDVALRCDPISGHVSLFWYQQALGQGPEFLTYFQNEAQLDKSGLPSDRFFAERPEGSVSTLKIQRTQQEDSAVYLCASSSKDSPPGANVLTFGAGSRLTVL.

A few counts support this clone. V and J are TRBV28 and TRBJ1-1; 9 bases match TRBD1. The germline gives CDR1 MDHEN, CDR2 SYDVKM. The J segment lost 5 bases and the V segment lost 5 bases, leaving 6 bases of the junction unmatched. The CDR3 consists of 14 residues. The chain's CDR3 is CASSPSDRGTEAFF. DNA for the CDR3: TGTGCCAGCAGTCCGTCGGACAGGGGAACTGAAGCTTTCTTT.

This clone was seen just once. V usage is TRBV7-8 and J usage is TRBJ1-5, with 7 bases identical to TRBD1. V lost 5 bases to trimming and J lost 2 bases; unmatched junction nucleotides: 6. This CDR3 is built from 15 residues. Looked up from germline, CDR1 is SGHVS and CDR2 is FQNEAQ. CDR3: CASSRTGTGNQPQHF. CDR3 in DNA: TGTGCCAGCAGCCGAACCGGGACAGGCAATCAGCCCCAGCATTTT.

The rearrangement joins TRBV18 to TRBJ2-2, with 15 bases that match TRBD2. In germline, CDR1 is KGHSH, CDR2 LQKENI. V was pared by 0 bases and J by 6 bases, with 17 bases of the junction left unmatched. This CDR3 region has 22 residues. The CDR3 sequence: CASSPPPMGTSGRSLIAGELFF. CDR3 sequence (DNA): TGTGCCAGCTCACCACCGCCCATGGGGACTAGCGGGAGGTCGCTAATCGCCGGGGAGCTGTTTTTT.

This chain connects TRBV5-1 to TRBJ2-7; perhaps TRBD1 as D (5 bases). This CDR3 is built from 14 residues. Germline V lookup: CDR1 SGHRS, CDR2 YFSETQ. V lost 5 bases to trimming and J lost 4 bases, with 16 bases between them. CDR3: CASSGEGASYEQYF. The CDR3 nucleotides read TGCGCCAGCAGTGGAGAAGGGGCCTCTTACGAGCAGTACTTC.

This clone was observed a few times. V gene TRBV2 combines with J gene TRBJ1-1; TRBD1 agrees at 8 bases. V gave up 4 bases and J gave up 6 bases; unmatched junction bases: 4. This CDR3 spans 13 amino acids. Germline V gene data show CDR1 as SNHLY and CDR2 as FYNNEI. The CDR3 spells CASSVVTGAEAFF. CDR3 DNA sequence: TGTGCCAGCAGTGTTGTGACAGGGGCTGAAGCTTTCTTT.

The chain combines TRBV2 with TRBJ2-7; the D is unclear. The length of the CDR3 is 12 residues. CDR1 and CDR2 from the germline V gene are SNHLY and FYNNEI. Trimming removed 4 bases from V and 2 bases from J, with 6 bases in between. As DNA, the CDR3 is TGTGCCAGCAGTGCTTTCCCCTACGAGCAGTACTTC. Amino acids: CASSAFPYEQYF.

This rearrangement joins TRBV5-8 to TRBJ2-2; TRBD2 aligns across 12 bases. Germline CDR1 reads SGHTS; CDR2 reads YDEGEE. V lost 0 bases to trimming and J lost 0 bases; unmatched junction nucleotides: 3. CDR3 length: 18 residues. CDR3 sequence: CASSLGLAGESNTGELFF. In DNA, the CDR3 is TGTGCCAGCAGCTTGGGACTAGCGGGGGAATCGAACACCGGGGAGCTGTTTTTT.